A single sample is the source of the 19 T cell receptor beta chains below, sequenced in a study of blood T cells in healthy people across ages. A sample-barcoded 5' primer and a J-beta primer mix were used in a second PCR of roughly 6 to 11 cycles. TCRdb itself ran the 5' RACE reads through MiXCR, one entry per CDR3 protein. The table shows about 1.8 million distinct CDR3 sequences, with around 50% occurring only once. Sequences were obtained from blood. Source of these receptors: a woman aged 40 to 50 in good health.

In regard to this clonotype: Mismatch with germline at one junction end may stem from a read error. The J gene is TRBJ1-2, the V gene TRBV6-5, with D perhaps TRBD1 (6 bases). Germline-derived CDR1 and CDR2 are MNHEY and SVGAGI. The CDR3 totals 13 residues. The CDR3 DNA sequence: TGTGCCAGCAGCCGGACAGCTCTTTATGACTACACCTTC. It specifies CASSRTALYDYTF.

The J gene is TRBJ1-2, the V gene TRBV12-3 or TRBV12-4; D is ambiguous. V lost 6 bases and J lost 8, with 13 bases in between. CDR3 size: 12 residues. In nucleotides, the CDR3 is TGTGCCAGCAGACCTGGGAGGAGCGGCTACACCTTC. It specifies CASRPGRSGYTF.

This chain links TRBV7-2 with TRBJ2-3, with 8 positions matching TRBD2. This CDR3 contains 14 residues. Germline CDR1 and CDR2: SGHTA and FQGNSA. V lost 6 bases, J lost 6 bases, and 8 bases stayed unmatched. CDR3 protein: CASRRGGGADTQYF. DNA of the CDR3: TGTGCCAGCAGACGGGGGGGAGGGGCTGATACGCAGTATTTT.

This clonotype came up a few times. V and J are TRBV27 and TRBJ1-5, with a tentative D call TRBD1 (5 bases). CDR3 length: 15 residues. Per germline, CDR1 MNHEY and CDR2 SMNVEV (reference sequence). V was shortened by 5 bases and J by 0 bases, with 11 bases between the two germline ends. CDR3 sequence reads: CASSPRDPSNQPQHF. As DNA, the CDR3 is TGTGCCAGCAGTCCCCGGGACCCTAGCAATCAGCCCCAGCATTTT.

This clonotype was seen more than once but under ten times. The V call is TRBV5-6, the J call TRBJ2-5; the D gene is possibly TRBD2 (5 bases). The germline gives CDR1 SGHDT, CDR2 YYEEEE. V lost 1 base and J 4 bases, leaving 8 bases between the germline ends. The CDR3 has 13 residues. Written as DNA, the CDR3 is TGTGCCAGCAGCTTGAACGGACTAGAGACCCAGTACTTC. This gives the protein CASSLNGLETQYF.

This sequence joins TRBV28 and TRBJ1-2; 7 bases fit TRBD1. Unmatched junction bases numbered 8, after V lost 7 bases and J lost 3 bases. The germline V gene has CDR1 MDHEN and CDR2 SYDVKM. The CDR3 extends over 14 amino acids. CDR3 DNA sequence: TGTGCCAGCACTTATACAGGGGACGACTATGGCTACACCTTC. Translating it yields CASTYTGDDYGYTF.

CDR3 nucleotides: TGTGCCAGCAGTTACTCAGGGTACAATCAGCCCCAGCATTTT. Its translation is CASSYSGYNQPQHF. The chain combines TRBV6-5 with TRBJ1-5; D gene unclear. V was pared by 0 bases and J by 3 bases, with 6 bases between. CDR1 is MNHEY and CDR2 is SVGAGI in the germline V gene. CDR3 length equals 14 residues.

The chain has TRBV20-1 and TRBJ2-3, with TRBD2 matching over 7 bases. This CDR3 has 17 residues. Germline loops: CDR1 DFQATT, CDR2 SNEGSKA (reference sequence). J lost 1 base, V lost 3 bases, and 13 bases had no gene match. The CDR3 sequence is CSARATPGGWGTDTQYF. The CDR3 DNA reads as TGCAGTGCTAGGGCCACGCCGGGGGGTTGGGGCACAGATACGCAGTATTTT.

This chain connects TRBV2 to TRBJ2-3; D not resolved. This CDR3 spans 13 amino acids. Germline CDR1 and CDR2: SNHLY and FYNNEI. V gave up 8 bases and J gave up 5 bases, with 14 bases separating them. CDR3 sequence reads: CASLFYFGDTQYF. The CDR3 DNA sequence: TGTGCCAGCCTTTTTTATTTCGGAGATACGCAGTATTTT.

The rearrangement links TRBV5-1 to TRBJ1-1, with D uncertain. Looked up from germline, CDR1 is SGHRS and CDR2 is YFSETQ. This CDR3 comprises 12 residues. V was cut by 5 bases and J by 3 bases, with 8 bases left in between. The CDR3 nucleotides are TGCGCCAGCAGATACGGGGACACTGAAGCTTTCTTT. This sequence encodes CASRYGDTEAFF.

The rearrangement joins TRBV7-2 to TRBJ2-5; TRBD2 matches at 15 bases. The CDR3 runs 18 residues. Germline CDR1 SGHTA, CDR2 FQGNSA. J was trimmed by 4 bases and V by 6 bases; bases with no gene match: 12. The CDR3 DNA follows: TGTGCCAGCAGTTACCGAAGGACTAGCGGGGGGGCCGGAGAGACCCAGTACTTC. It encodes CASSYRRTSGGAGETQYF.

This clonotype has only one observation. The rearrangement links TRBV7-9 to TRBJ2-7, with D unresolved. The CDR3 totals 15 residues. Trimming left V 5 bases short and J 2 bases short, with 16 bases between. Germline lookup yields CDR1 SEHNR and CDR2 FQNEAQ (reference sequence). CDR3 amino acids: CASSPWGSDTYEQYF. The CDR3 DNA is TGTGCCAGCAGCCCCTGGGGATCCGATACCTACGAGCAGTACTTC.

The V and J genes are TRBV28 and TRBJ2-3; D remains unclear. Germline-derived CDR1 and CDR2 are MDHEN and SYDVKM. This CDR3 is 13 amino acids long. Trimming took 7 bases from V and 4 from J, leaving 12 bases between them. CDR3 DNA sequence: TGTGCCAGCATCGGTACCCGAGCAGATACGCAGTATTTT. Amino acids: CASIGTRADTQYF.

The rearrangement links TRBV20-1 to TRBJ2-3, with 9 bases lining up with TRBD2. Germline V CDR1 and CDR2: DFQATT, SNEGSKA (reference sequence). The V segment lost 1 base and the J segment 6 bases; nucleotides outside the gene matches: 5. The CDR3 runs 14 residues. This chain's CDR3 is CSARVGTSSDTQYF. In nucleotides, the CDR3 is TGCAGTGCTAGAGTGGGGACTAGCTCGGATACGCAGTATTTT.

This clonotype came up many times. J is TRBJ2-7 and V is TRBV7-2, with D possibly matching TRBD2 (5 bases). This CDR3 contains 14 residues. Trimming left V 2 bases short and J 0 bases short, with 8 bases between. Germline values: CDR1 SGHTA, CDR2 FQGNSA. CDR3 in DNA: TGTGCCAGCAGCTTAAGGAGGAGCTCCTACGAGCAGTACTTC. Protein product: CASSLRRSSYEQYF.

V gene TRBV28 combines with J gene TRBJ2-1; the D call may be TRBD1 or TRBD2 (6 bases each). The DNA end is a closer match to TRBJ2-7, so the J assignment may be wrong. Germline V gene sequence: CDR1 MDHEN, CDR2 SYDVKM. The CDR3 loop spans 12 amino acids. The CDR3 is CASREGGNEQYF. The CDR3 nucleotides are TGTGCCAGCAGAGAGGGGGGCAATGAGCAGTACTTC.

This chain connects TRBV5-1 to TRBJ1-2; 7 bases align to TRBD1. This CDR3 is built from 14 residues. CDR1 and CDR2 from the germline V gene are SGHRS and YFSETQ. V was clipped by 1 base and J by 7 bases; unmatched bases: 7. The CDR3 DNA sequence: TGCGCCAGCAGCTTGTCCACAGGGGACTGTGGCTACACCTTC. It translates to CASSLSTGDCGYTF.

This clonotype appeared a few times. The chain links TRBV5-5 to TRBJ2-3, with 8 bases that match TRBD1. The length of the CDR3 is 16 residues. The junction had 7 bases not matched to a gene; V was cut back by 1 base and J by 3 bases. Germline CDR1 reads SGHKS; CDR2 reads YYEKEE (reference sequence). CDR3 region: CASSLIQGARTDTQYF. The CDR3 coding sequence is TGTGCCAGCAGCTTGATTCAGGGGGCAAGAACAGATACGCAGTATTTT.

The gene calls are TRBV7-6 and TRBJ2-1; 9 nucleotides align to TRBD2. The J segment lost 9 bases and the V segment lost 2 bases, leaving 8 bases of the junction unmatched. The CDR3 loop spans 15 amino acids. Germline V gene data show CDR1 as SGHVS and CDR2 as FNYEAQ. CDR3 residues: CASSLQAGGRGEQFF. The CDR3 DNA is TGTGCCAGCAGCTTACAAGCGGGGGGCCGCGGTGAGCAGTTCTTC.